This T cell receptor beta chain was captured by sequencing in a study of human T cells and chemical hapten exposure. Overall study context: Mainly, slight library volume differences in the pool made TCR yields vary. Study-level points and caveats: Counts of expanded TCRs at PT1 were positively correlated with patch test score. Alopecia in the donors means their immune response may deviate from healthy people's. The study found expanded TCRs formed significantly more large CDR3 similarity clusters than controls.

Indicated time point: patch test 3, about 24 weeks after DPC sensitization. As for treatment: therapeutic diphenylcyclopropenone sensitization with weekly scalp DPC. TCRdb passed the RACE reads through MiXCR, listing each CDR3 protein once. The sample yields tens of thousands of distinct CDR3 sequences, 9.9% seen once. Comment on this clonotype: What it binds is not known.

CDR3 length: 15 residues. J lost 4 bases, V lost 0 bases, and 3 bases had no gene match. CDR1 MNHEY and CDR2 SMNVEV come from the germline V gene (reference sequence). This specimen was whole blood, taken in connection with sensitization to the hapten diphenylcyclopropenone (DPC). The chain employs TRBV27 and TRBJ2-7, with 10 bases lining up with TRBD2. The receptor was derived from a woman in her 40s with alopecia areata. Some clones in this sample may be carry-over from other donors' samples. CDR3 sequence (DNA): TGTGCCAGCAGTTTATCAAGCGGGGGGGCTTACGAGCAGTACTTC. It translates to CASSLSSGGAYEQYF.